Shown below are 32 T cell receptor beta chains from a single sample sequenced in a study of control samples from healthy donors and cancer patients (dated by TCRdb to the early 2020s). Library preparation was by the immunoSEQ multiplex PCR assay. As stored in TCRdb, this immuneACCESS dataset retains in-frame rearrangements with V and J assigned. A fraction of the clones does not appear; measured against another copy, unresolved V genes explain less than half of the discrepancy, and the remainder lacks a known reason. For this sample there are about 130,000 clones; 85% to 95% appear just once. The leading ten clones occupy approximately 0.58% of the sample. Sequencing input: PBMCs. Source of these receptors: an elderly man with head and neck cancer.

V usage is TRBV5-4 and J usage is TRBJ1-2; TRBD1 is a possible D gene (6 bases). The CDR3 consists of 13 residues. V was trimmed by 0 bases and J by 8 bases, leaving 11 bases between them. CDR1 is SGHNT, CDR2 YYREEE, per germline (reference sequence). The CDR3 loop reads CASSLAGDIGYTF. CDR3 bases: TGTGCCAGCAGCTTGGCCGGGGACATCGGCTACACCTTC.

This chain links TRBV4-1 with TRBJ1-3; no definite D call. The length of the CDR3 is 15 residues. Trimming took 0 bases from V and 7 from J, leaving 13 bases between them. CDR1 and CDR2 from the germline V gene are MGHRA and YSYEKL. CDR3 residues: CASSQDEDSFNTIYF. The CDR3 DNA is TGCGCCAGCAGCCAAGATGAGGACTCTTTCAACACCATATATTTT.

The chain joins TRBV19 to TRBJ1-1, with D hard to call. Germline values: CDR1 LNHDA, CDR2 SQIVND (reference sequence). This CDR3 is built from 14 residues. Trimming cost V 7 bases and J 5 bases, with 17 bases left between them. CDR3 in amino acids: CASITSSLRTEAFF. The CDR3 bases are TGTGCCAGTATTACGAGTTCGCTACGGACTGAAGCTTTCTTT.

The chain joins TRBV24-1 to TRBJ2-3; possibly TRBD1 or TRBD2 for D (5 bases each). The V gene lost 3 bases and the J gene lost 4 bases, with 13 bases spanning the gap. The CDR3 is made up of 15 amino acids. Germline-derived CDR1 and CDR2 are KGHDR and SFDVKD. The CDR3 coding sequence is TGTGCCACCAGTGATCCGCGCTTGGGGGCAGATACGCAGTATTTT. This translates into CATSDPRLGADTQYF.

V usage is TRBV10-2 and J usage is TRBJ1-1; tentative D call: TRBD1 (6 bases). The CDR3 totals 14 residues. V was clipped by 5 bases and J by 5 bases, with 15 bases between them. CDR1 WSHSY and CDR2 SAAADI come from the germline V gene. The CDR3 sequence: CASSNRDVVTEAFF. The CDR3 DNA follows: TGCGCCAGCAGTAACAGGGACGTAGTAACTGAAGCTTTCTTT.

This sequence joins TRBV7-9 and TRBJ1-5; D not resolved. CDR1 and CDR2 (germline): SEHNR, FQNEAQ (reference sequence). The V gene lost 0 bases and the J gene lost 0 bases, with 0 bases spanning the gap. This CDR3 is 13 amino acids long. The chain's CDR3 is CASSLASNQPQHF. The CDR3 coding sequence is TGTGCCAGCAGCTTAGCTAGCAATCAGCCCCAGCATTTT.

CDR3 amino acids: CASSKSVNTEAFF. CDR3 sequence (DNA): TGTGCCAGCTCAAAGAGCGTGAACACTGAAGCTTTCTTT. The chain combines TRBV18 with TRBJ1-1; D unclear. Trimming removed 5 bases from V and 0 bases from J, with 7 bases in between. The CDR3 contains 13 residues. In germline, CDR1 is KGHSH, CDR2 LQKENI.

The gene calls are TRBV15 and TRBJ2-7, with D maybe TRBD1 (6 bases). V gave up 3 bases and J gave up 4 bases, with 10 bases separating them. This CDR3 spans 13 amino acids. Germline V CDR1 and CDR2: LNHNV, YYDKDF (reference sequence). CDR3 bases: TGTGCCACCAGCAGGGGGGCGGAGTACGAGCAGTACTTC. Amino acid sequence: CATSRGAEYEQYF.

This clone was seen only once. The chain combines TRBV30 with TRBJ1-1; a possible D gene is TRBD1 (5 bases). The ends were cut back, 0 bases at V and 8 bases at J, with 10 bases in the middle. The CDR3 length is 12 residues. Per germline, CDR1 GTSNPN and CDR2 SVGIG (reference sequence). The DNA of the CDR3 is TGTGCCTGGAGTGTATCAGGGAGGGAAGCTTTCTTT. Protein product: CAWSVSGREAFF.

The chain is built from TRBV5-6 and TRBJ1-2; a weak D match, TRBD1 (6 bases). The germline gives CDR1 SGHDT, CDR2 YYEEEE. CDR3 length: 13 amino acids. Trimming took 6 bases from V and 4 from J, leaving 13 bases between them. The CDR3 loop is CASTQGGAYGYTF. Here the CDR3 DNA reads TGTGCCAGCACCCAAGGGGGGGCCTATGGCTACACCTTC. The variable domain in full, with the rest retrieved from reference TRBV5-6 and TRBJ1-2, is DAGVTQSPTHLIKTRGQQVTLRCSPKSGHDTVSWYQQALGQGPQFIFQYYEEEERQRGNFPDRFSGHQFPNYSSELNVNALLLGDSALYLCASTQGGAYGYTFGSGTRLTVV.

V and J are TRBV4-1 and TRBJ2-7; 8 nucleotides agree with TRBD2. Germline V gene data show CDR1 as MGHRA and CDR2 as YSYEKL. The CDR3 spans 16 residues. V trimming: 2 bases; J trimming: 0 bases; junction bases outside the gene matches: 6. The CDR3 sequence: CASSQWPRGGSYEQYF. The CDR3 DNA reads as TGCGCCAGCAGCCAATGGCCCCGGGGGGGCTCCTACGAGCAGTACTTC.

V is TRBV10-3 and J is TRBJ2-5, with a weak D call TRBD2 (6 bases). CDR3 length equals 14 residues. The germline gives CDR1 ENHRY, CDR2 SYGVKD. V was pared by 2 bases and J by 4 bases, with 11 bases between. The CDR3 region is CAISEGGGIETQYF. CDR3 coding DNA: TGTGCCATCAGTGAGGGCGGCGGGATAGAGACCCAGTACTTC.

The chain joins TRBV7-9 to TRBJ2-3; possible D gene TRBD1, 5 bases. Germline V gene data show CDR1 as SEHNR and CDR2 as FQNEAQ (reference sequence). This CDR3 contains 12 residues. Trimming stripped 5 bases from V and 8 bases from J, with 11 bases between. The CDR3 is CASSQGRGTQYF. CDR3 DNA sequence: TGTGCCAGCAGCCAGGGAAGGGGTACGCAGTATTTT.

The chain joins TRBV4-1 to TRBJ2-7, with TRBD2 matching 9 bases. The J segment lost 0 bases and the V segment lost 4 bases, leaving 7 bases of the junction unmatched. The length of the CDR3 is 16 residues. CDR1 MGHRA and CDR2 YSYEKL come from the germline V gene. The CDR3 nucleotides are TGCGCCAGCAGCCCTACTAGCGGGTCTAGCTCCTACGAGCAGTACTTC. Translating gives CASSPTSGSSSYEQYF.

The V call is TRBV30, the J call TRBJ2-1; 11 nucleotides align to TRBD2. Trimming removed 3 bases from V and 7 bases from J; junction bases left unmatched: 5. Per the germline V gene, CDR1 is GTSNPN and CDR2 is SVGIG (reference sequence). CDR3 size: 14 residues. The CDR3 sequence is CAWRRLAGLNEQFF. The CDR3 DNA follows: TGTGCCTGGAGGAGACTAGCGGGGTTAAATGAGCAGTTCTTC.

This chain joins TRBV5-1 and TRBJ2-7, with 9 bases matching TRBD1. Trimming removed 4 bases from V and 9 bases from J; junction bases left unmatched: 11. The CDR3 is made up of 14 amino acids. The V gene's germline CDR1 is SGHRS and CDR2 YFSETQ. The CDR3, as DNA: TGCGCCAGCAGCCCGGAACAGGGGGCCTATAGGCAGTACTTC. It translates to CASSPEQGAYRQYF.

The chain couples TRBV5-1 to TRBJ1-1; tentatively, D is TRBD1 (6 bases). The CDR3 totals 15 residues. The germline V and J ends were trimmed by 0 bases and 2 bases, with 11 bases remaining between them. The germline gives CDR1 SGHRS, CDR2 YFSETQ. The CDR3 region has the DNA TGCGCCAGCAGCTTGGAAAACAGGGCTAACACTGAAGCTTTCTTT. It codes for CASSLENRANTEAFF.

The rearrangement links TRBV18 to TRBJ2-4; possibly TRBD2 for D (5 bases). The V end lost 0 bases, the J end lost 1 base, and 16 bases lay between the germline ends. This CDR3 is 18 amino acids long. The germline CDR1 and CDR2 sequences are KGHSH and LQKENI. DNA of the CDR3: TGTGCCAGCTCACCACCCCGCGGCCCGGGGATGGCCAAAAACATTCAGTACTTC. Encoded protein: CASSPPRGPGMAKNIQYF.

The V gene is TRBV29-1, the J gene TRBJ1-4; D remains unclear. This CDR3 is 13 amino acids long. From germline, CDR1 is SQVTM and CDR2 ANQGSEA. V gave up 1 base and J gave up 8 bases, with 11 bases separating them. The CDR3: CSVEGRLGEKLFF. The DNA for the CDR3 is TGCAGCGTTGAAGGACGGCTGGGGGAAAAACTGTTTTTT.

The CDR3 is CASSLAGTIPYEQYF. The CDR3 DNA follows: TGCGCCAGCAGCTTGGCGGGGACCATACCCTACGAGCAGTACTTC. The chain employs TRBV5-1 and TRBJ2-7; the D gene could be TRBD1 or TRBD2 (5 bases each). The V end lost 0 bases, the J end lost 2 bases, and 12 bases lay between the germline ends. Germline lookup yields CDR1 SGHRS and CDR2 YFSETQ. The CDR3 sequence is 15 residues long. Full variable domain (missing parts from reference TRBV5-1 and TRBJ2-7): KAGVTQTPRYLIKTRGQQVTLSCSPISGHRSVSWYQQTPGQGLQFLFEYFSETQRNKGNFPGRFSGRQFSNSRSEMNVSTLELGDSALYLCASSLAGTIPYEQYFGPGTRLTVT.

The J gene is TRBJ2-4, the V gene TRBV20-1; D unclear. V was clipped by 7 bases and J by 0 bases, with 4 bases between them. CDR1 is DFQATT, CDR2 SNEGSKA, per germline (reference sequence). There are 11 residues in the CDR3. CDR3 nucleotide sequence: TGCAGTGTCGGAGCCAAAAACATTCAGTACTTC. Encoded protein: CSVGAKNIQYF.

The chain is built from TRBV10-1 and TRBJ2-5, with D perhaps TRBD1 (6 bases). The CDR3 sequence is 15 residues long. V shed 0 bases and J shed 1 base, with 9 bases lying between them. Germline assignment: CDR1 WNHNN and CDR2 SYGVQD (reference sequence). DNA for the CDR3: TGCGCCAGCAGTGAGTCGGTGGGGGCCCAAGAGACCCAGTACTTC. As protein: CASSESVGAQETQYF.

V is TRBV5-5 and J is TRBJ1-3; D is uncertain. V was cut by 0 bases and J by 0 bases, with 1 base left in between. Per germline, CDR1 SGHKS and CDR2 YYEKEE (reference sequence). The CDR3 contains 13 residues. CDR3 nucleotide sequence: TGTGCCAGCAGCTTGGACTCTGGAAACACCATATATTTT. As protein: CASSLDSGNTIYF.

V usage is TRBV27 and J usage is TRBJ1-5; 7 bases fit TRBD1. CDR3 length equals 16 residues. With 8 bases clipped from V and 4 bases from J, the junction kept 14 bases outside the gene matches. CDR1 and CDR2 from the germline V gene are MNHEY and SMNVEV (reference sequence). The CDR3 region is CASRGPSGTVNQPQHF. CDR3 DNA sequence: TGTGCCAGCCGGGGACCCTCCGGGACAGTTAATCAGCCCCAGCATTTT.

CDR3 sequence: CASSLLAGTGRQYF. Here the CDR3 DNA reads TGTGCCAGCAGCTTACTAGCAGGGACTGGTCGGCAGTACTTC. The chain has TRBV7-9 and TRBJ2-7; tentatively, D is TRBD2 (6 bases). The CDR3 totals 14 residues. CDR1 and CDR2 from the germline V gene are SEHNR and FQNEAQ (reference sequence). Trimming took off 2 bases at V and 9 bases at J, with 17 bases between the two ends.

V and J are TRBV18 and TRBJ1-5, with TRBD1 as a possible D gene (5 bases). The CDR3 loop spans 16 amino acids. Germline CDR1 KGHSH, CDR2 LQKENI. The V and J ends lost 1 base and 7 bases respectively, with 17 bases between them. The CDR3 region has the DNA TGTGCCAGCTCACCACGAGACAGCGGGGTTTGGCAGCCCCAGCATTTT. The encoded protein is CASSPRDSGVWQPQHF.

This chain joins TRBV2 and TRBJ1-2; D remains unclear. The V and J ends lost 5 bases and 2 bases respectively, with 9 bases between them. The CDR3 covers 13 residues. The V gene's germline CDR1 is SNHLY and CDR2 FYNNEI. The CDR3 nucleotides are TGTGCCAGCAGTAAGACCAGAAACTATGGCTACACCTTC. Translated, it gives CASSKTRNYGYTF.

The chain employs TRBV2 and TRBJ1-4; D remains ambiguous. With 0 bases removed from V and 3 bases from J, the gap between germline ends came to 23 bases. The CDR3 runs 20 residues. Per the germline V gene, CDR1 is SNHLY and CDR2 is FYNNEI. For the CDR3, the DNA is TGTGCCAGCAGTGAAGCGTCCGCAGTATGGCCCCACAACTCTAATGAAAAACTGTTTTTT. This gives the protein CASSEASAVWPHNSNEKLFF.

This clone was detected only once. J is TRBJ1-6 and V is TRBV10-1, with D perhaps matching TRBD1 (6 bases). The CDR3 length is 16 residues. Germline CDR1 and CDR2: WNHNN and SYGVQD (reference sequence). V gave up 7 bases and J gave up 7 bases, with 20 bases separating them. The DNA for the CDR3 is TGCGCCAGCATATCCCCCGGAACAGGGATGAATTCACCCCTCCACTTT. Translating it yields CASISPGTGMNSPLHF.

In DNA form, the CDR3 reads TGTGCCAGCAGCTTCCCACCCCGACAAGGATTGGAGACCCAGTACTTC. Translation: CASSFPPRQGLETQYF. V and J are TRBV7-8 and TRBJ2-5; D gene uncertain. Germline V gene data show CDR1 as SGHVS and CDR2 as FQNEAQ. With 3 bases removed from V and 5 bases from J, the gap between germline ends came to 19 bases. The CDR3 is made up of 16 amino acids.

This chain links TRBV3-1 (or the pseudogene TRBV3-2) with TRBJ1-3; D might be TRBD1 (6 bases). This CDR3 has 17 residues. Germline V gene lookup returns CDR1 LGHDT and CDR2 YNNKEL (reference sequence). V dropped 0 bases and J dropped 4 bases, with 16 bases sitting between them. The CDR3 nucleotides read TGTGCCAGCAGCCAAGATCTATGGGGGCGCCGGGGAAACACCATATATTTT. Its translation: CASSQDLWGRRGNTIYF.

This chain links TRBV27 with TRBJ1-5; D ambiguous. In germline, CDR1 is MNHEY, CDR2 SMNVEV (reference sequence). The germline V and J ends were trimmed by 3 bases and 9 bases, with 12 bases remaining between them. This CDR3 is built from 13 residues. The CDR3 coding sequence is TGTGCCAGCAGTTTGGGCAGAGGTCCGCCCCAGCATTTT. This encodes CASSLGRGPPQHF.